These 20 T cell receptor beta chains were all obtained from the same sample, sequenced in a study of blood T cells in healthy people across ages. With a J-beta primer mix and a sample-barcoded 5' primer, a second PCR ran about 7 to 12 cycles. In TCRdb, the 5' RACE reads were re-called with MiXCR into one record per CDR3 protein. The data hold around 500,000 distinct CDR3 sequences, with less than 60% observed a single time. Source material: blood. The receptor set was obtained from a man older than 75 in good health.

This clonotype was counted once. A single base separates this from a much larger clone, so it may be a read error. This sequence joins TRBV25-1 and TRBJ2-3; tentatively, D is TRBD1 or TRBD2 (5 bases each). Looked up from germline, CDR1 is MGHDK and CDR2 is SYGVNS. V was pared by 2 bases and J by 0 bases, with 12 bases between. This CDR3 is 16 amino acids long. The CDR3 nucleotides read TGTGCCAGCAGTGAAAAAGGGGACGGCAGCACAGATACGCAGTATTTT. Translating gives CASSEKGDGSTDTQYF.

This clonotype was counted only a few times. The V gene is TRBV2, the J gene TRBJ2-3; 7 nucleotides match TRBD2. The CDR3 consists of 18 residues. In germline, CDR1 is SNHLY, CDR2 FYNNEI. Trimming cost V 7 bases and J 3 bases; bases outside gene matches: 19. The DNA of the CDR3 is TGTGCCAGCACCACTCAAAAGGCTAGCGGTCAAGTGACAGATACGCAGTATTTT. Protein product: CASTTQKASGQVTDTQYF.

V gene TRBV5-1 combines with J gene TRBJ2-3; D is ambiguous. The CDR3 extends over 17 amino acids. With 0 bases removed from V and 0 bases from J, the gap between germline ends came to 14 bases. Looked up from germline, CDR1 is SGHRS and CDR2 is YFSETQ. CDR3 sequence (DNA): TGCGCCAGCAGCTTGGCCCTGGCGCCGCTAAGCACAGATACGCAGTATTTT. Translated, it gives CASSLALAPLSTDTQYF.

The chain has TRBV29-1 and TRBJ1-4, with TRBD1 as a possible D gene (5 bases). The CDR3 length is 13 residues. The V and J ends lost 6 bases and 7 bases respectively, with 15 bases between them. The V gene's germline CDR1 is SQVTM and CDR2 ANQGSEA. The CDR3 sequence is CSVAGIGSEKLFF. The CDR3, as DNA: TGCAGCGTGGCAGGGATCGGGAGTGAAAAACTGTTTTTT.

This rearrangement joins TRBV6-2 or TRBV6-3 to TRBJ2-5; D is possibly TRBD2 (5 bases). The CDR3 runs 18 residues. Germline V CDR1 and CDR2: MNHEY, SVGEGT. Trimming took 3 bases from V and 5 from J, leaving 25 bases between them. The CDR3 sequence is CASSYSVGASGRTETQYF. The DNA for the CDR3 is TGTGCCAGCAGTTATTCGGTTGGCGCGAGCGGACGAACGGAGACCCAGTACTTC.

The chain combines TRBV20-1 with TRBJ2-3; 7 nucleotides match TRBD2. Germline V gives CDR1 DFQATT, CDR2 SNEGSKA (reference sequence). The CDR3 loop spans 13 amino acids. V shed 6 bases, J shed 9 bases, and the junction held 12 bases outside the gene matches. Here the CDR3 reads CSAPAAGLPTQYF. Here the CDR3 DNA reads TGCAGTGCCCCCGCAGCGGGGCTCCCAACGCAGTATTTT.

Only a few counts were recorded for this clonotype. At one end, the junction sequence differs from germline, possibly due to a read error. The genes are TRBV28 and TRBJ2-7; 11 nucleotides align to TRBD2. The CDR3 is made up of 11 amino acids. CDR1 and CDR2 from the germline V gene are MDHEN and SYDVKM. The DNA for the CDR3 is TGCGTTAGCGGGAGGGCAGGAGAGCAGTACTTC. Encoded protein: CVSGRAGEQYF.

The gene calls are TRBV7-2 and TRBJ1-5; 7 bases map to TRBD1. With 5 bases clipped from V and 4 bases from J, the junction kept 14 bases outside the gene matches. The CDR3 is 17 residues long. From germline, CDR1 is SGHTA and CDR2 FQGNSA. The CDR3 DNA reads as TGTGCCAGCAGCCCCTCGGACGCGGACAGGTGGAATCAGCCCCAGCATTTT. Protein sequence: CASSPSDADRWNQPQHF.

The CDR3 is CASSQRDQETQYF. In DNA form, the CDR3 reads TGTGCCAGCTCACAAAGGGATCAAGAGACCCAGTACTTC. The chain combines TRBV18 with TRBJ2-7; D gene uncertain. The closer fit of TRBJ2-5 to the DNA end suggests the J call may be wrong. The germline V gene encodes CDR1 KGHSH and CDR2 LQKENI. The length of the CDR3 is 13 residues.

The V and J genes are TRBV7-2 and TRBJ2-7, with D possibly matching TRBD1 (5 bases). V was trimmed by 2 bases and J by 2 bases, leaving 10 bases between them. This CDR3 region has 14 residues. Germline V CDR1 and CDR2: SGHTA, FQGNSA. The CDR3 loop is CASSLRGRPYEQYF. The DNA for the CDR3 is TGTGCCAGCAGCTTAAGGGGAAGGCCCTACGAGCAGTACTTC.

The rearrangement joins TRBV28 to TRBJ2-7; possibly TRBD1 for D (5 bases). Germline CDR1 reads MDHEN; CDR2 reads SYDVKM. The CDR3 is 13 amino acids. The V gene lost 8 bases and the J gene lost 2 bases, with 13 bases spanning the gap. CDR3 DNA: TGTGCCAGCCTAACCCGACAGACCTACGAGCAGTACTTC. This codes for CASLTRQTYEQYF. Filled out from reference TRBV28 and TRBJ2-7, the complete variable domain reads DVKVTQSSRYLVKRTGEKVFLECVQDMDHENMFWYRQDPGLGLRLIYFSYDVKMKEKGDIPEGYSVSREKKERFSLILESASTNQTSMYLCASLTRQTYEQYFGPGTRLTVT.

The V call is TRBV24-1, the J call TRBJ1-2, with 8 nucleotides matching TRBD1. V lost 4 bases to trimming and J lost 8 bases; unmatched junction nucleotides: 5. Germline values: CDR1 KGHDR, CDR2 SFDVKD. The CDR3 consists of 13 residues. The CDR3, as DNA: TGTGCCACCAGTGACCACGACAGGGGCGGCTACACCTTC. Its protein is CATSDHDRGGYTF.

As to this clonotype: This could be a read error, since a much larger clone is one nucleotide away. The chain is built from TRBV6-6 and TRBJ2-7; D possibly matches TRBD1 or TRBD2 (5 bases each). The CDR3 length is 13 residues. The V end lost 5 bases, the J end lost 4 bases, and 12 bases lay between the germline ends. Germline V lookup: CDR1 MNHNY, CDR2 SVGAGI (reference sequence). Here the CDR3 DNA reads TGTGCCAGCAGTCCAGGGACGAGGTACGAGCAGTACTTC. Its translation: CASSPGTRYEQYF.

This clonotype has only a few counts. The rearrangement links TRBV10-3 to TRBJ1-4, with D perhaps matching TRBD1 (5 bases). Trimming left V 3 bases short and J 0 bases short, with 8 bases between. CDR1 is ENHRY and CDR2 is SYGVKD in the germline V gene. The CDR3 totals 15 residues. The CDR3 DNA reads as TGTGCCATCAGTGACGGGGGGGCAACTAATGAAAAACTGTTTTTT. This encodes CAISDGGATNEKLFF.

The chain has TRBV5-6 and TRBJ2-1; 14 nucleotides agree with TRBD2. V was pared by 2 bases and J by 7 bases, with 5 bases of the junction left unmatched. The germline V gene has CDR1 SGHDT and CDR2 YYEEEE. The CDR3 length is 16 residues. Here the CDR3 reads CASSFLTSGGGNEQFF. CDR3 bases: TGTGCCAGCAGCTTCCTGACTAGCGGGGGGGGAAATGAGCAGTTCTTC.

The chain combines TRBV20-1 with TRBJ2-5; 13 bases map to TRBD2. The V and J ends lost 1 base and 4 bases, in that order; junction bases with no gene match: 9. The CDR3 contains 17 residues. The germline gives CDR1 DFQATT, CDR2 SNEGSKA (reference sequence). The CDR3 nucleotides are TGCAGTGCTAGAGGGGGAACTAGCGGGGGGGCCACAGAGACCCAGTACTTC. Its protein product is CSARGGTSGGATETQYF.

V is TRBV6-2 or TRBV6-3 and J is TRBJ2-5, with D perhaps matching TRBD1 (6 bases). The V gene's germline CDR1 is MNHEY and CDR2 SVGEGT. This CDR3 spans 14 amino acids. V gave up 6 bases and J gave up 2 bases, with 13 bases separating them. CDR3 loop: CASRPQGSQETQYF. CDR3 DNA: TGTGCCAGCAGACCACAGGGATCACAAGAGACCCAGTACTTC.

The chain is built from TRBV20-1 and TRBJ1-5; no clear D. Per germline, CDR1 DFQATT and CDR2 SNEGSKA (reference sequence). CDR3 size: 14 residues. The V and J ends lost 0 bases and 3 bases respectively, with 9 bases between them. This chain's CDR3 is CSARDQRVNQPQHF. The CDR3 region has the DNA TGCAGTGCTAGAGATCAGAGAGTCAATCAGCCCCAGCATTTT.

The chain links TRBV6-2 or TRBV6-3 to TRBJ2-1; D may be TRBD2 (5 bases). The CDR3 runs 17 residues. Germline CDR1 MNHEY, CDR2 SVGEGT. Deletions cut 2 bases from V and 7 bases from J, with 21 bases between. The chain's CDR3 is CASSYRPKEVRRNEQFF. The CDR3 bases are TGTGCCAGCAGTTACAGGCCCAAGGAAGTTAGGAGGAATGAGCAGTTCTTC.

The chain combines TRBV2 with TRBJ2-7; 8 positions agree with TRBD2. The DNA end is more similar to TRBJ2-5, so the J call may be wrong. Per the germline V gene, CDR1 is SNHLY and CDR2 is FYNNEI. CDR3 length: 13 amino acids. CDR3 coding DNA: TGTGCCAGCAGAAGTCTAGCGGGAGAGACCCAGTACTTC. It specifies CASRSLAGETQYF.